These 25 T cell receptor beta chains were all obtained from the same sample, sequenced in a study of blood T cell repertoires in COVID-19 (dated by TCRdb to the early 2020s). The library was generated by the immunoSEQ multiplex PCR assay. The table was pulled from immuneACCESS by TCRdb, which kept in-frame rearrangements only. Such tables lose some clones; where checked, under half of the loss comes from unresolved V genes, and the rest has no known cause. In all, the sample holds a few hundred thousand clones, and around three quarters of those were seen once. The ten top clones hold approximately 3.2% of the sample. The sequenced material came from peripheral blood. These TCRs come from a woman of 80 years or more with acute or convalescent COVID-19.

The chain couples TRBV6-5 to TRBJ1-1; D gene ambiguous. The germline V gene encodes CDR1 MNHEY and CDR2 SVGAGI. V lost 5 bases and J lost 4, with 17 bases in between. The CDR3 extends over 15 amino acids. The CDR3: CASSLGPTGSTEAFF. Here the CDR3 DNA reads TGTGCCAGCAGTCTCGGACCTACGGGGAGCACTGAAGCTTTCTTT.

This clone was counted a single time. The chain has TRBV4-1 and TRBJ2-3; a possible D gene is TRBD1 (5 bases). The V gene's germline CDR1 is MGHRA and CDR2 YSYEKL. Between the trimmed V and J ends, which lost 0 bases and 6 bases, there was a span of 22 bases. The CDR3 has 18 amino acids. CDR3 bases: TGCGCCAGCAGCCAAGAACTGTTAGGCATACGAAACAGGGATACGCAGTATTTT. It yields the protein CASSQELLGIRNRDTQYF.

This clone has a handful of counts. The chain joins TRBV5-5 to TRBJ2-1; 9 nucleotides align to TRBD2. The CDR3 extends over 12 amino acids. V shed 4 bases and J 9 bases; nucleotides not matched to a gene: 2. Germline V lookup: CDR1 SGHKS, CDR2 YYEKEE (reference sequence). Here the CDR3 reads CASSLGLAEQFF. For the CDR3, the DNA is TGTGCCAGCAGCCTGGGACTAGCTGAGCAGTTCTTC.

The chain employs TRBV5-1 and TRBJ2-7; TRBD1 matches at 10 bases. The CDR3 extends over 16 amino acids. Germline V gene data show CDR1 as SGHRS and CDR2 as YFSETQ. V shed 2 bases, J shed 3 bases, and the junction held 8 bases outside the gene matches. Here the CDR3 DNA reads TGCGCCAGCAGCTTCAACCCCGGGACAGGGGTCTACGAGCAGTACTTC. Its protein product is CASSFNPGTGVYEQYF.

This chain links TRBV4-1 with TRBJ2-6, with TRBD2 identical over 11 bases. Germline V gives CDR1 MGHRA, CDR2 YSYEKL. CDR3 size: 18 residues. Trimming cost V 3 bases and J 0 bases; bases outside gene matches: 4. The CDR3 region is CASSQIAGGSSGANVLTF. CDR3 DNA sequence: TGCGCCAGCAGCCAGATAGCGGGGGGGAGCTCTGGGGCCAACGTCCTGACTTTC.

Written as DNA, the CDR3 is TGTGCCAGCAGCTTGGCTAGCGGGAGGCCCGCTGGTGAGACCCAGTACTTC. It translates to CASSLASGRPAGETQYF. This sequence joins TRBV5-5 and TRBJ2-5; 11 positions agree with TRBD2. The CDR3 runs to 17 residues. The germline CDR1 and CDR2 sequences are SGHKS and YYEKEE (reference sequence). V shed 0 bases, J shed 5 bases, and the junction held 9 bases outside the gene matches.

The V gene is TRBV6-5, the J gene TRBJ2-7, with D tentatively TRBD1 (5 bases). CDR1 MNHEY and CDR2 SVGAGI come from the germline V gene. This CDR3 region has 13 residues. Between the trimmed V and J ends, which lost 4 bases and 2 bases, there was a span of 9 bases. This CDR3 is CASSLQETYEQYF. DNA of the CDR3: TGTGCCAGCAGTTTACAGGAAACCTACGAGCAGTACTTC.

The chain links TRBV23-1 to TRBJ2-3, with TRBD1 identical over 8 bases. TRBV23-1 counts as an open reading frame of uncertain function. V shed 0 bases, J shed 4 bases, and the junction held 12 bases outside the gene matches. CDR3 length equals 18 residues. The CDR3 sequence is CASSQSGSRTGRPDTQYF. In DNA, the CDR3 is TGCGCCAGCAGTCAATCGGGGTCTAGGACAGGGAGGCCAGATACGCAGTATTTT.

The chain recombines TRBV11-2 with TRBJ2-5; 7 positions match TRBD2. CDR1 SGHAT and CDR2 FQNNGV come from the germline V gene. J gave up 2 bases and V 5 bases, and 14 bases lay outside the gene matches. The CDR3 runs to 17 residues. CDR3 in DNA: TGTGCCAGCAGCCTGCCCTTTTGGAGCGGGGCACAAGAGACCCAGTACTTC. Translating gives CASSLPFWSGAQETQYF.

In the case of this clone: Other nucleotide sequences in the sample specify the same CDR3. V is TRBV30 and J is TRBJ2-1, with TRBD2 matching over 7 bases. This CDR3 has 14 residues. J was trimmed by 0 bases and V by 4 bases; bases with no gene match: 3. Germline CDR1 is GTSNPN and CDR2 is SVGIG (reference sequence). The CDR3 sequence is CAWNRDYSYNEQFF. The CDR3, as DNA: TGTGCCTGGAACCGGGACTACTCCTACAATGAGCAGTTCTTC.

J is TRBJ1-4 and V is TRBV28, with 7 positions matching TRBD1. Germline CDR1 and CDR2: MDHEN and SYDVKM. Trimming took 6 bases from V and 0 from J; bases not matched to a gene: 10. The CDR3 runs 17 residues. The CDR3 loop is CASSYRGQKATNEKLFF. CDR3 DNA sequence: TGTGCCAGCAGCTACAGGGGACAGAAAGCAACTAATGAAAAACTGTTTTTT.

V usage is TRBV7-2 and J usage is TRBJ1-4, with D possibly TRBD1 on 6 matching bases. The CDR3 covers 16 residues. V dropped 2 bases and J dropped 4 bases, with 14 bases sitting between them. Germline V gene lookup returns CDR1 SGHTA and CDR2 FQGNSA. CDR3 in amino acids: CASSLKRGSGNEKLFF. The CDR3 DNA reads TGTGCCAGCAGCTTAAAAAGGGGGTCGGGTAATGAAAAACTGTTTTTT.

The CDR3 loop is CASTRVPIQETQYF. CDR3 nucleotides: TGTGCCAGCACGCGGGTGCCCATCCAAGAGACCCAGTACTTC. The J gene is TRBJ2-5, the V gene TRBV2; D perhaps matches TRBD2 (5 bases). The CDR3 length is 14 residues. The germline V gene has CDR1 SNHLY and CDR2 FYNNEI. V lost 7 bases and J 1 base, leaving 13 bases between the germline ends. The whole variable domain, filled in from reference TRBV2 and TRBJ2-5, reads EPEVTQTPSHQVTQMGQEVILRCVPISNHLYFYWYRQILGQKVEFLVSFYNNEISEKSEIFDDQFSVERPDGSNFTLKIRSTKLEDSAMYFCASTRVPIQETQYFGPGTRLLVL.

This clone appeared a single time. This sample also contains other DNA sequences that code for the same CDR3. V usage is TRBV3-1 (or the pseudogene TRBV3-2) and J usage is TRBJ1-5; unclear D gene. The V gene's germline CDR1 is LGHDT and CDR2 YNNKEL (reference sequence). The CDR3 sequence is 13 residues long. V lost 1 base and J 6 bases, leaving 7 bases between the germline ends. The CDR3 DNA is TGTGCCAGCAGCCAAGCGGGGAGTCAGCCCCAGCATTTT. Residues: CASSQAGSQPQHF.

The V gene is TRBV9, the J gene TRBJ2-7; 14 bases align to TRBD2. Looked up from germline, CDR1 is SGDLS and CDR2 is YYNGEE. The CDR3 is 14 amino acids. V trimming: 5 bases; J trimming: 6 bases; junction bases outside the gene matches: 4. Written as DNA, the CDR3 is TGTGCCAGCAGTGGGACTAGCGGGAGTGGCGAGCAGTACTTC. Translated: CASSGTSGSGEQYF.

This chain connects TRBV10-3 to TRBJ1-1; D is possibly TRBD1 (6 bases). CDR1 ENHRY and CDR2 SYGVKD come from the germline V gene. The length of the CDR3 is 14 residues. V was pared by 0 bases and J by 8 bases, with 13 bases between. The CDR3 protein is CAISESDSIREAFF. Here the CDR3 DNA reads TGTGCCATCAGTGAGTCGGACAGCATTCGGGAAGCTTTCTTT.

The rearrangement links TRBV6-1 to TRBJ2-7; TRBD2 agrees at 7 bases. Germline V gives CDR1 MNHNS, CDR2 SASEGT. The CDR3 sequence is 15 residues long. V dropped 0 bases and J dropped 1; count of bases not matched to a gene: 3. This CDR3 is CASSEAGTKSYEQYF. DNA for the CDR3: TGTGCCAGCAGTGAAGCGGGGACTAAATCCTACGAGCAGTACTTC.

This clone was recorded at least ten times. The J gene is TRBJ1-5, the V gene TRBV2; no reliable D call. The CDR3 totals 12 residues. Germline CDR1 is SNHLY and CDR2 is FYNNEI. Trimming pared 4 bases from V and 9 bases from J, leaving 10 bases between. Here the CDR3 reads CASSVGQAPQHF. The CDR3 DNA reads TGTGCCAGCAGTGTAGGCCAGGCGCCCCAGCATTTT. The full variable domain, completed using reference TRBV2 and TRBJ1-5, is EPEVTQTPSHQVTQMGQEVILRCVPISNHLYFYWYRQILGQKVEFLVSFYNNEISEKSEIFDDQFSVERPDGSNFTLKIRSTKLEDSAMYFCASSVGQAPQHFGDGTRLSIL.

Written as DNA, the CDR3 is TGTGCCAGCTCACCTGACAGCGAGCCTGGAAACACCATATATTTT. Encoded protein: CASSPDSEPGNTIYF. The chain uses TRBV18 and TRBJ1-3, with D perhaps TRBD1 (5 bases). The CDR3 loop spans 15 amino acids. Germline values: CDR1 KGHSH, CDR2 LQKENI. With 3 bases removed from V and 2 bases from J, the gap between germline ends came to 11 bases.

CDR3 nucleotide sequence: TGTGCCAGCAGCACAGGGACGTCCGGAAACACCATATATTTT. Its protein product is CASSTGTSGNTIYF. This sequence joins TRBV11-2 and TRBJ1-3; maybe TRBD1 (6 bases). The CDR3 spans 14 residues. Germline CDR1 and CDR2: SGHAT and FQNNGV. The V end was cut by 5 bases, the J end by 4 bases, with 12 bases between.

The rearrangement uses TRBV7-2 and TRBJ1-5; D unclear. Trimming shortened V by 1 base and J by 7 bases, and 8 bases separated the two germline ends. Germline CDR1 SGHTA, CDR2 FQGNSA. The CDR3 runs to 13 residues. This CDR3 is CASSLEDGQPQHF. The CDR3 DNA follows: TGTGCCAGCAGCTTAGAAGATGGCCAGCCCCAGCATTTT.

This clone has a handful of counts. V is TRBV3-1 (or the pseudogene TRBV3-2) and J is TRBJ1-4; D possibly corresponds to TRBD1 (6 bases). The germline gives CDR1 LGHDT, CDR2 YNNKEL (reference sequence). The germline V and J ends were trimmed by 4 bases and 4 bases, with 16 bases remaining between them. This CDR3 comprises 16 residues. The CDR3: CASSLRTGTFNEKLFF. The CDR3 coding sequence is TGTGCCAGCAGCCTAAGGACCGGGACATTTAATGAAAAACTGTTTTTT.

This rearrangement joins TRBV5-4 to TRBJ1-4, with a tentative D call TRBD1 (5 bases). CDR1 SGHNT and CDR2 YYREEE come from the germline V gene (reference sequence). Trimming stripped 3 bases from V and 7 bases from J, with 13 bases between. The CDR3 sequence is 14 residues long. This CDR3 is CASSWGLKGEKLFF. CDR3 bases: TGTGCCAGCAGCTGGGGACTAAAGGGTGAAAAACTGTTTTTT.

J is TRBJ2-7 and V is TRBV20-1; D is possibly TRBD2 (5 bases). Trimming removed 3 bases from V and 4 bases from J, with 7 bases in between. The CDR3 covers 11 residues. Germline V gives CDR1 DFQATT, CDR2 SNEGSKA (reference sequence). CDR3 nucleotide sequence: TGCAGTGCTAGGGCGGGTTACGAGCAGTACTTC. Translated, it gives CSARAGYEQYF.

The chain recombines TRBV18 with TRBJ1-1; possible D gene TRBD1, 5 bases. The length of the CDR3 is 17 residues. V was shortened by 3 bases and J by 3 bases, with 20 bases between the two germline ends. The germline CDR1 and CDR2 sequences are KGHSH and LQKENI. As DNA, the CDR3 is TGTGCCAGCTCACCGACGTCCCTGGGGGGGTCGGACACTGAAGCTTTCTTT. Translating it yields CASSPTSLGGSDTEAFF.